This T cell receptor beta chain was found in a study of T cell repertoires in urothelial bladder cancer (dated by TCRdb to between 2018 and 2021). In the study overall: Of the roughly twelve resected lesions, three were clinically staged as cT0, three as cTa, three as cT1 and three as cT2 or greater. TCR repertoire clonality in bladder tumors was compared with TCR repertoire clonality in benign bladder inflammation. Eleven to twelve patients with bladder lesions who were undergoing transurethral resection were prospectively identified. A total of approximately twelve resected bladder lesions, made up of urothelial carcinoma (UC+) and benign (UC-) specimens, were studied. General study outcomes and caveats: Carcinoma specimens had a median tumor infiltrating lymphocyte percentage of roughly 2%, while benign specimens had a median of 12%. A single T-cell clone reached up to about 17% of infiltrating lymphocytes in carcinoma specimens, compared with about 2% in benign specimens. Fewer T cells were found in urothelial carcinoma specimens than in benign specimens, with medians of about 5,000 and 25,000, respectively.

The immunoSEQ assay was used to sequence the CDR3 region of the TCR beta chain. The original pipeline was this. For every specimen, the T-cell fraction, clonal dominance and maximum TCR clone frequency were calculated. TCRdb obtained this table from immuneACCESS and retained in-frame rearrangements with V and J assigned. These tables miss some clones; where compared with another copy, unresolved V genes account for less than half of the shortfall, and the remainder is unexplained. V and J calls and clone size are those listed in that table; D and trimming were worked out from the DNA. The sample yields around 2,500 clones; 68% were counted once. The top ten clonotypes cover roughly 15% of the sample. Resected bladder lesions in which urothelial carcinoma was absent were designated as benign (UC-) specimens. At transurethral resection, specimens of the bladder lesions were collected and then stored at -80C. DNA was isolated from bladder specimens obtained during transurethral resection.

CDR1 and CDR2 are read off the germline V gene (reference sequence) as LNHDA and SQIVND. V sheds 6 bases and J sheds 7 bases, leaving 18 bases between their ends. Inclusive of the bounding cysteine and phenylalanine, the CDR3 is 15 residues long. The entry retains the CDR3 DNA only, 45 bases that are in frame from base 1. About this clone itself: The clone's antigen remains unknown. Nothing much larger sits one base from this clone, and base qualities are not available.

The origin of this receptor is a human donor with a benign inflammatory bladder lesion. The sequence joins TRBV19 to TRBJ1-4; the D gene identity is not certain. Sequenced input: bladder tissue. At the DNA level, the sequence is TGTGCCAGTAGCAGAACGAACCAAAAGGGTGAAAAACTGTTTTTT. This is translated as CASSRTNQKGEKLFF.